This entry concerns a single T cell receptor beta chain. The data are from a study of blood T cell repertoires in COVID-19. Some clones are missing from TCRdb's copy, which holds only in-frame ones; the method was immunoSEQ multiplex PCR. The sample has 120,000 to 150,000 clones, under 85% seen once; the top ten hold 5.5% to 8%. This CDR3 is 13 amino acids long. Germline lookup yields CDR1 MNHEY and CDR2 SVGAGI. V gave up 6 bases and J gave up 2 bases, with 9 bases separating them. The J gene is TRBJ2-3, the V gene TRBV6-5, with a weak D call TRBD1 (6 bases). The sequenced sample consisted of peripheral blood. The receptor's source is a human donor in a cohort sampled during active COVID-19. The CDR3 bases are TGTGCCAGCAGACAGGGAACCACAGATACGCAGTATTTT. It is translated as CASRQGTTDTQYF.